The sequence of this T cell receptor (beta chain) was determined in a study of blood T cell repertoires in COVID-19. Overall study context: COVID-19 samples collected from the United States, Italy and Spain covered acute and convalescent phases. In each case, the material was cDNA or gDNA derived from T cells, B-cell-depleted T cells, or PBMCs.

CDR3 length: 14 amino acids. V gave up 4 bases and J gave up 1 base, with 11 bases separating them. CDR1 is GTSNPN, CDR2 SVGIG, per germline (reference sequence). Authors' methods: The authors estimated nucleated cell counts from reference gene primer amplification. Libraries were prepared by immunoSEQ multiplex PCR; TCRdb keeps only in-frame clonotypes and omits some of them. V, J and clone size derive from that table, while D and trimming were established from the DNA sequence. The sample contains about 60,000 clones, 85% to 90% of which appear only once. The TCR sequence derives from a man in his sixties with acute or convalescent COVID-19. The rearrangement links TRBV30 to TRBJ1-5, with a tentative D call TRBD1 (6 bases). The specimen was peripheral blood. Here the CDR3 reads CAWTQGQSNQPQHF. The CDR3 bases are TGTGCCTGGACCCAAGGACAGAGCAATCAGCCCCAGCATTTT.